Listed below are T cell receptor beta chains from one sample, sequenced in a study of blood T cell repertoires in COVID-19. Clones were read by immunoSEQ multiplex PCR, and TCRdb kept only the in-frame ones, dropping some. The repertoire consists of 150,000 to 200,000 clones, with 75% to 90% occurring once and the leading ten covering roughly 0.77%. Sequencing was performed on PBMCs or T cells enriched from blood (not recorded which). These receptors were obtained from a woman aged 18-29 years who had recovered from COVID-19. Each CDR3 is given with its conserved first and last residue.

TRBJ2-2,TRBV4-3,CASSQDFRNTGELFF
TRBJ2-1,TRBV3-1/TRBV3-2,CASSQDPSGRTHEQFF
TRBJ1-2,TRBV28,CASSLVDGYTF
TRBJ2-4,TRBV29-1,CSVLERDADIQYF
TRBJ1-1,TRBV27,CASSFYGTGTEAFF
TRBJ1-5,TRBV30,CAWRDRSNQPQHF
TRBJ1-5,TRBV18,CASSPGQGDQPQHF
TRBJ1-1,TRBV28,CASSSLGAAGTEAFF
TRBJ2-7,TRBV28,CASSRAGERDYEQYF
TRBJ2-7,TRBV7-8,CASSLATAEQYF
TRBJ2-7,TRBV5-5,CASSGDRSYEQYF
TRBJ1-5,TRBV19,CASSRDRVPQPQHF
TRBJ1-5,TRBV5-4,CASSRDSNQPQHF
TRBJ2-3,TRBV5-6,CASRETSGRPDTQYF
TRBJ1-1,TRBV9,CASSVNPDTEAFF
TRBJ1-4,TRBV27,CASSFTGLSEKLFF
TRBJ1-4,TRBV5-1,CASSFLGVSEKLFF
TRBJ2-7,TRBV10-3,CAISAGTQAYEQYF
TRBJ1-2,TRBV5-5,CASSRTVGLSYTF
TRBJ2-5,TRBV6-5,CASQRGLTWEETQYF
TRBJ2-5,TRBV18,CASSPSTGGETQYF
TRBJ2-1,TRBV20-1,CSARGAPGTVF
TRBJ1-4,TRBV19,CAVGTVEKLFF
TRBJ2-7,TRBV5-4,CASSFRTRPYEQYF
TRBJ1-5,TRBV28,CASSLRDRGRQPQHF
TRBJ2-5,TRBV29-1,CSVVIRETQYF
TRBJ2-1,TRBV30,CAWSQGQLTNEQFF
TRBJ1-2,TRBV28,CASSSGTGGVHYYGYTF
TRBJ1-5,TRBV19,CASNRGAHSNQPQHF
TRBJ2-7,TRBV11-2,CASSRGGGDPQPHEQYF
TRBJ2-7,TRBV3-1/TRBV3-2,CASSPLAGVYEQYF
TRBJ1-1,TRBV19,CASSIAGDREAFF
TRBJ2-1,TRBV10-3,CAISETQYNEQFF
TRBJ2-3,TRBV18,CASSPKKRSASGKHSTDTQYF
TRBJ2-1,TRBV4-3,CASSQDPGTAGYNEQFF
TRBJ2-5,TRBV30,CAWSQTPGETQYF
TRBJ2-7,TRBV5-1,CASSPHRLDEQYF
TRBJ2-1,TRBV7-9,CASSLAREGDEQFF
TRBJ2-7,TRBV6-6,CASSYPNDRGTEQYF
TRBJ1-4,TRBV7-9,CASSLSAGEYDWEKLFF
TRBJ2-1,TRBV4-2,CASSQEGGRDNEQFF
TRBJ2-7,TRBV5-1,CASSNSGRGAHEQYF
TRBJ2-1,TRBV9,CASSVLRVGEQFF
TRBJ2-1,TRBV6-5,CASSRGTQGLDEQFF
TRBJ1-1,TRBV28,CASSRDSGNTEAFF
TRBJ2-1,TRBV4-3,CASSRGLAAYNEQFF
TRBJ2-3,TRBV27,CASSFGGNTDTQYF